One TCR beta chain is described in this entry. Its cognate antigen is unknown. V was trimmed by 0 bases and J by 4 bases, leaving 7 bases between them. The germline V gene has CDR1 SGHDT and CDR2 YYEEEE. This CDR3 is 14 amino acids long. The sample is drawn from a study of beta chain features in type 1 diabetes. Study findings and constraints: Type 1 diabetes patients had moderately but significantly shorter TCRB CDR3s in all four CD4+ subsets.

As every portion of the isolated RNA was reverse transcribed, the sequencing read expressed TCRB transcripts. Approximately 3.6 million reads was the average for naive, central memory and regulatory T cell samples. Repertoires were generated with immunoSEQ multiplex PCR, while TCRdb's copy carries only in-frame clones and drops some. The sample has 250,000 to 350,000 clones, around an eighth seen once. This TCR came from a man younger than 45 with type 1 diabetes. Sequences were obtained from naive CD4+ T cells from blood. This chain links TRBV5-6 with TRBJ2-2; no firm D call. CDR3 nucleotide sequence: TGTGCCAGCAGCTTGGGCGGTCCCACCGGGGAGCTGTTTTTT. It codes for CASSLGGPTGELFF.